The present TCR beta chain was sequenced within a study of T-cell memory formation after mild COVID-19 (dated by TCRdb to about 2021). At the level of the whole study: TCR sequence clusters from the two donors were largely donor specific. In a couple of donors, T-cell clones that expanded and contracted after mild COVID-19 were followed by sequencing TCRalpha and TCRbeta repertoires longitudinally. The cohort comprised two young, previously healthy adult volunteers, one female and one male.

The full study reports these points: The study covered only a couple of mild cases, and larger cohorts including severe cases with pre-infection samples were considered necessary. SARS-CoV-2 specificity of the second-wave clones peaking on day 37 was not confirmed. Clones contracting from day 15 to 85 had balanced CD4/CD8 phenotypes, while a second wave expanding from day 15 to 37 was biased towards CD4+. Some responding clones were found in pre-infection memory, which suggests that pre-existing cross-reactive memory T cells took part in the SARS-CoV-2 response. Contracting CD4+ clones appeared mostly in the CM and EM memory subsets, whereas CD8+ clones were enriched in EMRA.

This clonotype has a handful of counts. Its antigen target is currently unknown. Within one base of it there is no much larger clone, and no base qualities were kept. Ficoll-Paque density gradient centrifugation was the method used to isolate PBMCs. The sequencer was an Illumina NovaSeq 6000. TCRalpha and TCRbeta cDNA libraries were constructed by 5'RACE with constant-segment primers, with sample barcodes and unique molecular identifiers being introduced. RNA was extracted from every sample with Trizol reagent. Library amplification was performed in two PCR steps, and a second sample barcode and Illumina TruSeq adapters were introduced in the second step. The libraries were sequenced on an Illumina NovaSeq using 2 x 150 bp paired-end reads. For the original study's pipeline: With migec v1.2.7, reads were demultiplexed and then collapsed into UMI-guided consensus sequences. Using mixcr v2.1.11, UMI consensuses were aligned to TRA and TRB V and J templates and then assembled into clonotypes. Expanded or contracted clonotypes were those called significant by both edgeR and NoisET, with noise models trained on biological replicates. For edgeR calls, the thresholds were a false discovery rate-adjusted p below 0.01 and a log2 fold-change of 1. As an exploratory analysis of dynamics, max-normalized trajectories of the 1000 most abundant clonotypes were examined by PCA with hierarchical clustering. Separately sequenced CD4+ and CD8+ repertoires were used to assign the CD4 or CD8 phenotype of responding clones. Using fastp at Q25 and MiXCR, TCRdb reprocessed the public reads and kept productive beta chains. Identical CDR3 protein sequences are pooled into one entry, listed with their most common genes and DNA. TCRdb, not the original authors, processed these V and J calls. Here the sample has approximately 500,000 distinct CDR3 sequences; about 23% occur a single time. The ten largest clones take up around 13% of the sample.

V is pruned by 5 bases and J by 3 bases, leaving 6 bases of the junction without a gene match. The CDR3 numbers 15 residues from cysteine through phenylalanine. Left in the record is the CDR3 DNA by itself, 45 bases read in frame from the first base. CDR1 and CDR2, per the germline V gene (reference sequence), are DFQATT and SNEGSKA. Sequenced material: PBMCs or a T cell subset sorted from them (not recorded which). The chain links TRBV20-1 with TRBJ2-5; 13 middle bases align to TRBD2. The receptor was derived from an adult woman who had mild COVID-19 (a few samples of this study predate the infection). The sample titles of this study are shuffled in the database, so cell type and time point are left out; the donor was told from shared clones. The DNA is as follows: TGCAGTGCTTCGACTAGCGGGGGGTTGGAAGAGACCCAGTACTTC. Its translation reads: CSASTSGGLEETQYF.